The present entry profiles one T cell receptor beta chain with its context. The sample belongs to a study of blood T cell repertoires in COVID-19. Overall study context: Italy, Spain and the United States were the sources of the convalescent and acute COVID-19 samples. PBMCs, B-cell-depleted T cells, or T cells provided the cDNA or gDNA that made up the material.

Authors' methods: Counts of nucleated cells, estimated from reference gene primer amplification, were obtained. Generated by immunoSEQ multiplex PCR, the TCRdb table keeps only in-frame clones and is missing some. The V and J calls and clone size come from that table; D and trimming were worked out from the DNA. This table holds 35,000 to 55,000 clones, under 85% found once. The CDR3 covers 13 residues. Trimming took 7 bases from V and 3 from J, leaving 12 bases between them. The chain is built from TRBV12-3 or TRBV12-4 and TRBJ1-2; D unclear. The clonotype was recovered from a man aged 55 to 70 with active COVID-19. The specimen sequenced was peripheral blood. The CDR3 region is CASTLGGDYGYTF. The DNA of the CDR3 is TGTGCCAGCACCCTAGGAGGAGACTATGGCTACACCTTC.